This TCR beta chain appears in the sequencing data of a study of somatic mutations in cytotoxic T cells in rheumatoid arthritis. Across the study: It was right after diagnosis, before any treatment, that patient blood (roughly 30 ml EDTA) was drawn.

Study-wide findings and caveats: For patients with rheumatoid arthritis, CD8+ clonality went up with age, while healthy controls showed no such change.

Points on this clone: Its antigen remains unidentified.

Trimming took off 4 bases at V and 7 bases at J, with 11 bases between the two ends. The CDR3 contains 13 residues. Germline CDR1 is SNHLY and CDR2 is FYNNEI. Generated by immunoSEQ multiplex PCR, the TCRdb table keeps only in-frame clones and is missing some. The sample lists about 14,000 clones; under 95% were seen once. The chain joins TRBV2 to TRBJ2-1, with D maybe TRBD2 (6 bases). The receptor was isolated from a man between 65 and 80 years old with rheumatoid arthritis. Sequenced sample: CD4+ T cells sorted from blood. CDR3 sequence reads: CASSAGVGNEQFF. CDR3 nucleotide sequence: TGTGCCAGCAGTGCGGGGGTTGGTAATGAGCAGTTCTTC.